These 17 T cell receptor beta chains share one sample of origin, sequenced in a study of T cell repertoires in cytomegalovirus infection. These TCRs' antigens remain unknown. TCRdb called the reads again in MiXCR, with one record for every CDR3 protein. This repertoire shows some 940,000 distinct CDR3 sequences, around 30% found once; its top ten account for more than 12%. The input for sequencing was cultured CD8+ T cells from PBMCs, taken from culture after CMV antigen stimulation. The source of these receptors is a human donor in good health (CMV status not recorded). Some clones in this sample may be carry-over from other donors' samples.

This chain joins TRBV15 and TRBJ2-5; 8 nucleotides line up with TRBD1. The J segment lost 5 bases and the V segment lost 1 base, leaving 9 bases of the junction unmatched. The germline V gene has CDR1 LNHNV and CDR2 YYDKDF (reference sequence). The CDR3 extends over 16 amino acids. The CDR3 nucleotides read TGTGCCACCAGCAGAGGGCCCCCAGGGGGCTTGGAGACCCAGTACTTC. This codes for CATSRGPPGGLETQYF.

J is TRBJ2-2 and V is TRBV7-2; no clear D gene. V was shortened by 7 bases and J by 3 bases, with 6 bases between the two germline ends. CDR1 is SGHTA, CDR2 FQGNSA, per germline. The CDR3 consists of 12 residues. CDR3 coding DNA: TGTGCCAGCAACATGGACACCGGGGAGCTGTTTTTT. Protein product: CASNMDTGELFF.

This chain joins TRBV10-3 and TRBJ2-6, with D perhaps given as TRBD1 or TRBD2 (5 bases each). The V and J ends lost 6 bases and 1 base respectively, with 16 bases between them. CDR1 is ENHRY and CDR2 is SYGVKD in the germline V gene. The length of the CDR3 is 17 residues. This CDR3 is CAIRTQGPLSGANVLTF. The CDR3 DNA is TGTGCCATCAGGACCCAGGGACCCCTTTCTGGGGCCAACGTCCTGACTTTC.

This clonotype showed up many times. The chain joins TRBV7-6 to TRBJ1-2; no firm D call. V lost 6 bases and J 3 bases, leaving 11 bases between the germline ends. In germline, CDR1 is SGHVS, CDR2 FNYEAQ. The CDR3 contains 13 residues. The CDR3 nucleotides are TGTGCCAGCAGTTTACAAGGGTACTATGGCTACACCTTC. Protein: CASSLQGYYGYTF.

This clonotype has a handful of counts. The chain is built from TRBV6-2 or TRBV6-3 and TRBJ1-5, with a weak D call TRBD1 (6 bases). The ends were cut back, 10 bases at V and 6 bases at J, with 16 bases in the middle. The germline V gene has CDR1 MNHEY and CDR2 SVGEGT. The CDR3 spans 13 residues. CDR3 sequence (DNA): TGTGCCACCTCGGCACACAGGGCTCAGCCCCAGCATTTT. Its translation: CATSAHRAQPQHF.

The chain recombines TRBV12-3 or TRBV12-4 with TRBJ1-1; 9 bases match TRBD1. This CDR3 comprises 14 residues. J lost 6 bases, V lost 6 bases, and 8 bases had no gene match. This CDR3 is CASRDGQGFAEAFF. The CDR3 DNA reads TGTGCCAGCAGAGACGGACAGGGGTTCGCTGAAGCTTTCTTT.

In regard to this clonotype: Its ends do not fully match the called genes, so a read error is possible. The rearrangement links TRBV4-2 to TRBJ1-2, with 8 bases that match TRBD1. This CDR3 has 15 residues. Germline CDR1 and CDR2: LGHNA and YNFKEQ. CDR3 residues: CVSSQDADRAGGYTF. The CDR3 region has the DNA TGTGTCAGCAGCCAAGATGCGGACAGGGCTGGTGGCTACACCTTC.

This clonotype was seen a few times. The chain carries TRBV6-1 and TRBJ1-5; D uncertain. The V gene's germline CDR1 is MNHNS and CDR2 SASEGT. This CDR3 is built from 16 residues. V gave up 3 bases and J gave up 3 bases, with 15 bases separating them. The CDR3, as DNA: TGTGCCAGCAGTGAGGTTAAGGTCGGGCACAATCAGCCCCAGCATTTT. Translated, it gives CASSEVKVGHNQPQHF.

V and J are TRBV28 and TRBJ2-7; 11 nucleotides agree with TRBD1. Germline CDR1 MDHEN, CDR2 SYDVKM. This CDR3 has 14 amino acids. J lost 1 base, V lost 10 bases, and 6 bases had no gene match. The CDR3 DNA reads TGTGCCACCACCCGGGACAGGGGGTCCTACGAGCAGTACGTC. Protein: CATTRDRGSYEQYV.

V is TRBV27 and J is TRBJ2-2; 8 positions agree with TRBD1. Germline CDR1 reads MNHEY; CDR2 reads SMNVEV (reference sequence). The CDR3 is 15 residues long. V lost 3 bases and J lost 4; bases outside the gene matches: 4. CDR3 nucleotides: TGTGCCAGCAGTTTGTCCAGGGGGCGCACCGGGGAGCTGTTTTTT. It is translated as CASSLSRGRTGELFF.

This clonotype was seen repeatedly, ten times or more. This chain links TRBV7-6 with TRBJ1-3; no firm D call. Germline V gives CDR1 SGHVS, CDR2 FNYEAQ. CDR3 length: 14 amino acids. With 5 bases removed from V and 3 bases from J, the gap between germline ends came to 11 bases. CDR3 nucleotides: TGTGCCAGCAGCCGACTAGGGAGTGGAAACACCATATATTTT. Residues: CASSRLGSGNTIYF.

This clonotype was seen more than once but under ten times. The chain employs TRBV11-2 and TRBJ1-2; D not certain. The CDR3 covers 15 residues. V was clipped by 5 bases and J by 0 bases, with 13 bases between them. CDR1 SGHAT and CDR2 FQNNGV come from the germline V gene. CDR3 loop: CASSPGRRANYGYTF. The CDR3 region has the DNA TGTGCCAGCAGCCCCGGGCGGCGAGCTAACTATGGCTACACCTTC. Complete variable domain (other parts from reference TRBV11-2 and TRBJ1-2): EAGVAQSPRYKIIEKRQSVAFWCNPISGHATLYWYQQILGQGPKLLIQFQNNGVVDDSQLPKDRFSAERLKGVDSTLKIQPAKLEDSAVYLCASSPGRRANYGYTFGSGTRLTVV.

The table lists this clonotype with a few counts. V gene TRBV6-1 combines with J gene TRBJ2-7; 7 bases are a match to TRBD1. V was pared by 7 bases and J by 0 bases, with 6 bases of the junction left unmatched. The CDR3 runs to 14 residues. Germline V lookup: CDR1 MNHNS, CDR2 SASEGT. CDR3 amino acids: CASTRDSSSYEQYV. The CDR3 DNA is TGTGCCAGCACTCGGGACAGTAGCTCCTACGAGCAGTACGTC.

On this clonotype itself: This sequence may be a read error, since a much larger clone differs from it by one base. V gene TRBV7-8 combines with J gene TRBJ2-5; D is unclear. V lost 1 base to trimming and J lost 6 bases, with 18 bases between them. CDR3 length equals 16 residues. The germline V gene encodes CDR1 SGHVS and CDR2 FQNEAQ. The CDR3 here is CASSLERLVVDKTQYF. The CDR3 region has the DNA TGTGCCAGCAGCTTAGAGCGCCTGGTGGTAGATAAGACCCAGTACTTC. The whole variable domain, filled in from reference TRBV7-8 and TRBJ2-5, reads GAGVSQSPRYKVAKRGQDVALRCDPISGHVSLFWYQQALGQGPEFLTYFQNEAQLDKSGLPSDRFFAERPEGSVSTLKIQRTQQEDSAVYLCASSLERLVVDKTQYFGPGTRLLVL.

This clonotype showed up just a few times. This chain uses TRBV6-2 or TRBV6-3 with TRBJ2-5, with 7 bases that match TRBD1. V lost 2 bases and J lost 5; bases outside the gene matches: 8. The germline CDR1 and CDR2 sequences are MNHEY and SVGEGT. The CDR3 runs to 15 residues. DNA of the CDR3: TGTGCCAGCAGTTACCCCAGGGGGTCTGGGGAGACCCAGTACTTC. Translating it yields CASSYPRGSGETQYF.

In its sample, this clonotype was seen a few times. The V call is TRBV7-6, the J call TRBJ1-1; D is unclear. The CDR3 runs to 13 residues. The germline V gene has CDR1 SGHVS and CDR2 FNYEAQ. Trimming removed 2 bases at V and 5 bases at J, with 9 bases between. CDR3 amino acids: CASSLHGRTEAFF. In DNA, the CDR3 is TGTGCCAGCAGCTTACACGGAAGGACTGAAGCTTTCTTT.

This clonotype came up once. A read error may be the cause here, since a much bigger clone is one base away. The chain couples TRBV7-2 to TRBJ1-5, with D hard to call. CDR1 and CDR2 from the germline V gene are SGHTA and FQGNSA. The CDR3 runs 15 residues. The CDR3 nucleotides read TGTGCCAGCAGCTTATCAGCAGGAGGCAATCAGCCCCAGCGTTTT. Protein product: CASSLSAGGNQPQRF.